The source of this TCR beta chain is a study of cytomegalovirus exposure and HLA in healthy donors. With 2 bases removed from V and 6 bases from J, the gap between germline ends came to 12 bases. CDR3 length: 14 amino acids. Per the germline V gene, CDR1 is SGHRS and CDR2 is YFSETQ. A multiplex PCR was run with 60 Vbeta primers and 13 Jbeta primers. The method was immunoSEQ multiplex PCR; TCRdb's version includes in-frame clones alone and lacks a portion of them. This table has around 130,000 clones, 50% to 80% appearing once. The receptor's source is a woman aged 40 to 50 in good health and CMV-seropositive. The sequenced material came from PBMCs. V and J are TRBV5-1 and TRBJ1-5; possibly TRBD1 for D (6 bases). The CDR3: CASSFGGAGQPQHF. CDR3 nucleotide sequence: TGCGCCAGCAGCTTCGGGGGGGCGGGTCAGCCCCAGCATTTT.